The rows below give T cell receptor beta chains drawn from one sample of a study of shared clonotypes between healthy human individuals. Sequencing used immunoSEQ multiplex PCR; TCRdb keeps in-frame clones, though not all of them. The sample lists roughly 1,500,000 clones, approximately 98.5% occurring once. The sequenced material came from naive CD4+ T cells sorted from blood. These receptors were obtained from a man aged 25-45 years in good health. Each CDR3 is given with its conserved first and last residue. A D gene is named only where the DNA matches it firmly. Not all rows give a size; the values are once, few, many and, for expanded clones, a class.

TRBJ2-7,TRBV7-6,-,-,CASSPGLRGRPYEQYF,TGTGCCAGCAGCCCAGGCCTGCGGGGGCGACCCTACGAGCAGTACTTC
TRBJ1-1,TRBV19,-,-,CASRRQMNTEAFF,TGTGCCAGTAGAAGACAGATGAACACTGAAGCTTTCTTT
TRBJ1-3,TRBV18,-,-,CASSPPGISYSGNTIYF,TGTGCCAGCTCACCACCGGGCATCTCTTACTCTGGAAACACCATATATTTT
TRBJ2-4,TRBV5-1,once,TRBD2,CASSLMTGGKNIQYF,TGCGCCAGCAGCTTGATGACGGGAGGGAAAAACATTCAGTACTTC
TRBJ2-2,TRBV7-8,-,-,CASSGDPRGSVGELFF,TGTGCCAGCAGCGGGGATCCTCGGGGTTCGGTCGGGGAGCTGTTTTTT
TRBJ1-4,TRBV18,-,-,CASSPRTGPEKLFF,TGTGCCAGCTCACCACGGACGGGTCCAGAAAAACTGTTTTTT
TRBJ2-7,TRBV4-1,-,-,CASSQDPPASYEQYF,TGCGCCAGCAGCCAAGACCCCCCAGCTTCCTACGAGCAGTACTTC
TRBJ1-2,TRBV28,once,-,CASSFRNRNYGYTF,TGTGCCAGCAGTTTTAGGAACAGGAACTATGGCTACACCTTC
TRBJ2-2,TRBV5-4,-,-,CASSSSFVSQELFF,TGTGCCAGCAGCTCTTCGTTTGTCAGTCAGGAGCTGTTTTTT
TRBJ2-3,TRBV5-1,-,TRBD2,CASSPSGRVDTQYF,TGCGCCAGCAGCCCTAGCGGGAGGGTAGATACGCAGTATTTT
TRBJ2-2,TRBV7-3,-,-,CASSLLRFTGELFF,TGTGCCAGCAGCTTACTACGGTTCACCGGGGAGCTGTTTTTT
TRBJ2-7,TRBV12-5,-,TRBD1,CASGLAGGADYEQYF,TGTGCTAGTGGTTTGGCAGGGGGCGCGGACTACGAGCAGTACTTC
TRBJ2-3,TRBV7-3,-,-,CASSPKGREGSDTQYF,TGTGCCAGCAGCCCCAAGGGCCGGGAAGGGTCGGATACGCAGTATTTT
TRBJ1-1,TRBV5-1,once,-,CASSLGMNTEAFF,TGCGCCAGCAGCTTGGGTATGAACACTGAAGCTTTCTTT
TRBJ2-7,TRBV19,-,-,CASSKARDPGGDEQYF,TGTGCCAGTAGTAAAGCTCGGGACCCGGGGGGCGACGAGCAGTACTTC
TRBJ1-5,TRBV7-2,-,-,CASSRGRSNQPQHF,TGTGCCAGCAGCCGGGGCAGGAGCAATCAGCCCCAGCATTTT
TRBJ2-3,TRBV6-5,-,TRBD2,CASRPGLAPDTQYF,TGTGCCAGCAGACCGGGACTAGCGCCAGATACGCAGTATTTT
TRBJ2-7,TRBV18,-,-,CASSPLTSENEQYF,TGTGCCAGCTCACCACTGACTAGTGAGAACGAGCAGTACTTC
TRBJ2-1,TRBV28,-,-,CASRTSYNEQFF,TGTGCCAGTCGTACGTCCTACAATGAGCAGTTCTTC
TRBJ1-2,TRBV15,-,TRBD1,CATSRDGQASNYGYTF,TGTGCCACCAGCAGAGATGGACAGGCTTCAAACTATGGCTACACCTTC
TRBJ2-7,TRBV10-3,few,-,CAISEGRPEQYF,TGTGCCATCAGTGAGGGACGCCCCGAGCAGTACTTC
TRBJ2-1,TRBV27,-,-,CASSSLLGPTRVDEQFF,TGTGCCAGCAGTTCCTTACTAGGCCCAACCAGGGTGGATGAGCAGTTCTTC
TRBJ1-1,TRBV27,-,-,CASSLSRGGTEAFF,TGTGCCAGCAGTTTGTCAAGAGGCGGCACTGAAGCTTTCTTT
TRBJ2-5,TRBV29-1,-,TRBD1,CSVGETGVFETQYF,TGCAGCGTTGGAGAGACAGGGGTTTTTGAGACCCAGTACTTC
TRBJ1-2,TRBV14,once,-,CASSQVTGFYYGYTF,TGTGCCAGCAGCCAAGTTACGGGTTTTTACTATGGCTACACCTTC
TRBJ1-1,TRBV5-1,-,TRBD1,CASSRGTGLMNTEAFF,TGCGCCAGCAGTCGTGGGACAGGGTTGATGAACACTGAAGCTTTCTTT
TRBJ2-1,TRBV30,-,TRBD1,CAWSAGGLAATGEQFF,TGTGCCTGGAGCGCAGGGGGTCTTGCCGCTACCGGTGAGCAGTTCTTC
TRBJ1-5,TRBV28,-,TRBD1,CASRNPTGAGQPQHF,TGTGCCAGCAGGAACCCCACAGGGGCAGGGCAGCCCCAGCATTTT
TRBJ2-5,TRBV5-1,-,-,CASSRRAGGETQYF,TGCGCCAGCAGCCGCCGGGCCGGCGGCGAGACCCAGTACTTC
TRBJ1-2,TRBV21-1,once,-,CASSPQADCFNYGYTF,TGTGCCAGCAGCCCCCAGGCCGACTGTTTTAACTATGGCTACACCTTC
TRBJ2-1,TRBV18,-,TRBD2,CASSPRTSSEVRFF,TGTGCCAGCTCACCAAGGACTAGCTCGGAGGTTAGATTCTTC
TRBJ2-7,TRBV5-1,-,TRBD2,CASSFSGTSAPYEQYF,TGCGCCAGCAGCTTCTCCGGGACTAGCGCCCCCTACGAGCAGTACTTC
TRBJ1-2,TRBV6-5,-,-,CASTTPQSGSGYTF,TGTGCCAGCACCACCCCTCAGTCAGGATCTGGCTACACCTTC
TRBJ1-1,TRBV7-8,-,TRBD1,CASSLGVTGTGGENTEAFF,TGTGCCAGCAGCTTAGGGGTCACCGGGACAGGGGGCGAGAACACTGAAGCTTTCTTT
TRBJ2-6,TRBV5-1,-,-,CASLSGANVLTF,TGCGCCAGTTTATCTGGGGCCAACGTCCTGACTTTC
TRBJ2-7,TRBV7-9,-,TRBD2,CASSFLSGGRSYEQYF,TGTGCCAGCAGCTTCCTTAGCGGGGGCCGATCCTACGAGCAGTACTTC